The entry below describes one T cell receptor beta chain. TCRdb analysed the RT-PCR reads with MiXCR anew, one entry per CDR3 protein. In the table there are 920,000 or so distinct CDR3 sequences, roughly 17% of which are singletons. These data are taken from a study of patients and donors after allogeneic stem cell transplantation. Unmatched junction bases numbered 12, after V lost 4 bases and J lost 4 bases. The length of the CDR3 is 15 residues. Germline lookup yields CDR1 SQVTM and CDR2 ANQGSEA. The source is a human donor who was either an allogeneic HSCT recipient or a stem cell or donor lymphocyte infusion donor (not recorded which). It is not recorded whose cells these are; they may come from a transplant donor. The specimen was blood, either unsorted or a sorted T cell fraction (not recorded which). The chain has TRBV29-1 and TRBJ2-7; TRBD1 matches 8 bases. DNA for the CDR3: TGCAGCGTTGTACCTACAGGGGGGTCCGAGTACGAGCAGTACTTC. Its protein is CSVVPTGGSEYEQYF.